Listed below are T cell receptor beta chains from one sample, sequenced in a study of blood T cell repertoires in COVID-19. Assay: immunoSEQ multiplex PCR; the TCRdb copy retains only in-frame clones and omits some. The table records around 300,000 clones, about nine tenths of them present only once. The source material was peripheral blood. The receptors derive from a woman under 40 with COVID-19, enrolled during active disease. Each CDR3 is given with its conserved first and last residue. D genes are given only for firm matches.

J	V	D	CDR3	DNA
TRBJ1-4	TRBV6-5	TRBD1	CASSNRGNNEKLFF	TGTGCCAGCAGCAACAGGGGAAATAATGAAAAACTGTTTTTT
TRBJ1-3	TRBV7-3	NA	CASVPTSGRDSGNTIYF	TGTGCCAGCGTCCCCACCTCGGGCAGGGACTCTGGAAACACCATATATTTT
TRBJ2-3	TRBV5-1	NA	CASSLAGGKVGDTQYF	TGCGCCAGCAGCTTAGCTGGCGGGAAGGTGGGAGATACGCAGTATTTT
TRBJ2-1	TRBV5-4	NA	CASSLSPNEQFF	TGTGCCAGCAGCCTTTCTCCGAATGAGCAGTTCTTC
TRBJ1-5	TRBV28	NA	CASSPRGQDQPQHF	TGTGCCAGCAGTCCCCGCGGGCAGGATCAGCCCCAGCATTTT
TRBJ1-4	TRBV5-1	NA	CASSSRQAPNEKLFF	TGCGCCAGCAGCTCCCGACAGGCACCAAATGAAAAACTGTTTTTT
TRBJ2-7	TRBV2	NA	CASSRVRGYEQYF	TGTGCCAGCTCCCGGGTTAGGGGCTACGAGCAGTACTTC
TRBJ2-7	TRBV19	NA	CASSAGTLTLYEQYF	TGTGCCAGTAGTGCCGGGACTCTTACTCTATACGAGCAGTACTTC
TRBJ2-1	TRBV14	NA	CASSHPGSNEQFF	TGTGCCAGCAGCCATCCCGGGAGCAATGAGCAGTTCTTC
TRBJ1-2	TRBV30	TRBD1	CAWTRDSHYGYTF	TGTGCCTGGACCCGGGACAGCCACTATGGCTACACCTTC